Listed below are T cell receptor beta chains from one sample, sequenced in a study of T cells after yellow fever vaccination. TCRdb reprocessed the 5' RACE reads with MiXCR, giving one entry per CDR3 protein. Of 500,000 to 650,000 distinct CDR3 sequences listed, around 12% are singletons. The sequencing here drew on PBMCs, taken on the day of the yellow fever booster vaccination. These TCRs come from a man aged 30 to 39 who received the YFV17D yellow fever vaccine. Each CDR3 is given with its conserved first and last residue.

v_call: TRBV6-2/TRBV6-3; j_call: TRBJ2-1; cdr3_aa: CASGGEQFF
v_call: TRBV5-1; j_call: TRBJ2-2; cdr3_aa: CASSLELALNTGELFF
v_call: TRBV10-2; j_call: TRBJ2-3; cdr3_aa: CASRIRRTDTQYF
v_call: TRBV5-4; j_call: TRBJ2-2; cdr3_aa: CASSPHKGELFF
v_call: TRBV13; j_call: TRBJ2-7; cdr3_aa: CASSLGGQGRGEQYF
v_call: TRBV5-6; j_call: TRBJ2-7; cdr3_aa: CASSFSPGTYEQYF
v_call: TRBV7-2; j_call: TRBJ2-2; cdr3_aa: CASSLYQNTGELFF
v_call: TRBV6-2/TRBV6-3; j_call: TRBJ2-7; cdr3_aa: CASSYGTSGTEQYF
v_call: TRBV12-3/TRBV12-4; j_call: TRBJ1-1; cdr3_aa: CASSSGLTEAFF
v_call: TRBV6-1; j_call: TRBJ2-1; cdr3_aa: CASRIQGGYNEQFF
v_call: TRBV25-1; j_call: TRBJ2-7; cdr3_aa: CASSEFTRGLFNF
v_call: TRBV27; j_call: TRBJ2-1; cdr3_aa: CASKEGLSSYNEQFF
v_call: TRBV6-5; j_call: TRBJ2-7; cdr3_aa: CASSPNFYEQYF
v_call: TRBV12-3/TRBV12-4; j_call: TRBJ2-3; cdr3_aa: CASNALEDTQYF
v_call: TRBV20-1; j_call: TRBJ2-7; cdr3_aa: CSASWTYPSDEQYF
v_call: TRBV3-1; j_call: TRBJ1-1; cdr3_aa: CASSQDTGAGEAFF
v_call: TRBV5-1; j_call: TRBJ2-1; cdr3_aa: CTSSYPGDPYNEQFF
v_call: TRBV7-8; j_call: TRBJ2-1; cdr3_aa: CASSTRRRLAGGYNEQFF
v_call: TRBV29-1; j_call: TRBJ2-7; cdr3_aa: CSVGRDTYEQYF
v_call: TRBV28; j_call: TRBJ2-7; cdr3_aa: CASSSPTGSGYEQYF
v_call: TRBV7-2; j_call: TRBJ2-2; cdr3_aa: CASSLGGPGSNTGELFF
v_call: TRBV6-2/TRBV6-3; j_call: TRBJ2-3; cdr3_aa: CASAHMTDTQYF
v_call: TRBV30; j_call: TRBJ2-3; cdr3_aa: CASSSGASTDTQYF
v_call: TRBV7-9; j_call: TRBJ2-5; cdr3_aa: CASSPGLAGGHETQYF
v_call: TRBV28; j_call: TRBJ2-1; cdr3_aa: CASSPLEVHNEQFF
v_call: TRBV10-3; j_call: TRBJ2-5; cdr3_aa: CAISESQGFGETQYF
v_call: TRBV10-3; j_call: TRBJ1-1; cdr3_aa: CAISDWEGLTGGEAFF
v_call: TRBV20-1; j_call: TRBJ2-6; cdr3_aa: CSARDDSGANVLTF
v_call: TRBV5-3; j_call: TRBJ2-1; cdr3_aa: CARSPAPGGSSYNEQFF
v_call: TRBV7-9; j_call: TRBJ2-1; cdr3_aa: CASGGGSGTYNEQFF
v_call: TRBV12-3/TRBV12-4; j_call: TRBJ1-2; cdr3_aa: CASSLEQGGGYTF
v_call: TRBV9; j_call: TRBJ2-1; cdr3_aa: CASSPQGRKPYNEQFF
v_call: TRBV6-2/TRBV6-3; j_call: TRBJ2-1; cdr3_aa: CASRPLAGGNEQFF
v_call: TRBV7-9; j_call: TRBJ2-1; cdr3_aa: CASSLISNWREGFEQFF
v_call: TRBV19; j_call: TRBJ1-1; cdr3_aa: CASSIGGKQDTEAFF
v_call: TRBV11-2; j_call: TRBJ2-1; cdr3_aa: CASLHRGGTGDNNEQFF
v_call: TRBV20-1; j_call: TRBJ2-4; cdr3_aa: CSASRTGGIVDIQYF
v_call: TRBV20-1; j_call: TRBJ1-5; cdr3_aa: CSARGGGRGQPQHF
v_call: TRBV5-1; j_call: TRBJ2-7; cdr3_aa: CASSASPGQSYEQYF
v_call: TRBV7-9; j_call: TRBJ1-2; cdr3_aa: CASRQGAGGYGYTF
v_call: TRBV6-5; j_call: TRBJ2-2; cdr3_aa: CASSYQLAGNTGELFF
v_call: TRBV5-6; j_call: TRBJ2-1; cdr3_aa: CASSLNRVSYNEQFF
v_call: TRBV4-2; j_call: TRBJ2-1; cdr3_aa: CASSQEVAREGNEQFF